Below, 4 T cell receptor beta chains from the same sample are listed, as sequenced in a study of human T cells and chemical hapten exposure. From the RACE reads, TCRdb called clonotypes with MiXCR, one entry per CDR3 protein. The data contain more than 75,000 distinct CDR3 sequences, 8.6% of them singletons. Time point of the sample: healthy volunteer bleed at 6 weeks. Whole blood that had not been fractionated was the source of extracted total RNA. Sequencing was carried out using whole blood. All receptors derive from a male donor in good health. Some clones in this sample may be carry-over from other donors' samples.

There are many counts of this clonotype. The chain has TRBV5-1 and TRBJ2-1; 11 bases are a match to TRBD2. This CDR3 spans 19 amino acids. Germline V gene lookup returns CDR1 SGHRS and CDR2 YFSETQ. J gave up 9 bases and V 0 bases, and 17 bases lay outside the gene matches. In DNA, the CDR3 is TGCGCCAGCAGCTTGGTTACTAGCGGGGGCAACGCGCGGAAAGGTGAGCAGTTCTTC. Protein sequence: CASSLVTSGGNARKGEQFF.

This clonotype was counted only a few times. This chain uses TRBV12-3 or TRBV12-4 with TRBJ2-7, with 11 nucleotides matching TRBD1. The CDR3 loop spans 15 amino acids. Germline trimming cut 3 bases from V and 3 bases from J; bases unmatched to any gene: 4. CDR3: CASSFRTGGIYEQYF. DNA for the CDR3: TGTGCCAGCAGTTTCCGGACAGGGGGCATCTACGAGCAGTACTTC.

This clonotype was picked up a small number of times. The rearrangement uses TRBV2 and TRBJ2-3; no clear D gene. Trimming stripped 9 bases from V and 5 bases from J, with 15 bases between. CDR3 length equals 13 residues. In germline, CDR1 is SNHLY, CDR2 FYNNEI. The CDR3 DNA sequence: TGTGCCAGACCAAGTTCGGGCGGAGATACGCAGTATTTT. It specifies CARPSSGGDTQYF.

This clonotype occurred many times. The chain combines TRBV29-1 with TRBJ2-1, with 7 bases matching TRBD1. CDR1 is SQVTM and CDR2 is ANQGSEA in the germline V gene. The length of the CDR3 is 12 residues. After removal of 3 bases from V and 4 bases from J, the junction contained 0 bases not matched to a gene. The CDR3 sequence: CSVEGQYNEQFF. Written as DNA, the CDR3 is TGCAGCGTTGAGGGACAGTACAATGAGCAGTTCTTC.